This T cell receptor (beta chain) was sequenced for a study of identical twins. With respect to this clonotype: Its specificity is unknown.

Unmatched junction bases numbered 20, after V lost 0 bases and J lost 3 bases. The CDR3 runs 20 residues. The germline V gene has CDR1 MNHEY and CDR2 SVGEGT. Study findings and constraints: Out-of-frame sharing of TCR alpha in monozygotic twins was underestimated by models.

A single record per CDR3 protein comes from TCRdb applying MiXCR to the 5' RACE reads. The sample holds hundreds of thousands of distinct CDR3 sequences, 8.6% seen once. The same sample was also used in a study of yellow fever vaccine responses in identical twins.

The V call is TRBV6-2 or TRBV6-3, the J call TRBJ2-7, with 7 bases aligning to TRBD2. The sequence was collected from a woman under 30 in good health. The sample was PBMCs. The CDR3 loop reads CASSYSGRLAASLTFYEQYF. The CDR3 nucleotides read TGTGCCAGCAGTTACTCCGGGCGGCTAGCGGCCTCCCTAACTTTCTACGAGCAGTACTTC.